This TCR beta chain was recovered during a study of shared clonotypes between healthy human individuals (dated by TCRdb to the early 2020s). Regarding the research as a whole: A few men and a couple of women, aged 18 to 49 years, made up the cohort. For each donor, three plates each were used for CD4 naive and CD4 memory, two plates were used for CD8 naive, and one plate was used for CD8 memory. Blood TCR repertoires of roughly 5 healthy adults were deeply sequenced to estimate repertoire size and the extent of clonotype sharing between individuals. To increase sequencing depth and limit assay-specific biases, TCR repertoire library preparation and sequencing were carried out by different laboratories using diverse techniques. Per donor, leukapheresis produced somewhere between about 0.9 and 9.5 billion PBMCs.

At least ten counts were recorded for this clone. Its antigen is unknown. Base quality data are lacking; no much larger clone is found one base away. Including the terminal cysteine and phenylalanine, the CDR3 comprises 17 residues. The only DNA kept is the CDR3, 51 bases in frame from the first base. At the junction V is shortened by 3 bases and J by 0 bases; bases outside the gene matches: 8. The germline V gene specifies MGHDK as CDR1 and SYGVNS as CDR2. Broad study findings and their caveats: Larger estimated clonotype richness was generally found for naive subsets than for memory subsets. Higher generation probabilities were observed for clonotypes shared by all four sorted-subset donors than for non-shared clonotypes. Only blood was sampled, and tissue TCR repertoires likely differ from those in blood. Because the study included only a small number of donors, the genetic and exposure-history diversity represented was limited. Pairwise subsampling indicated that sequencing depth was expected to affect the degree of clonotype sharing among donors. Across four donors, approximately 5% of naive CD4, over 3% of naive CD8, about 2.3% of memory CD4, and approximately 0.42% of memory CD8 clonotypes were shared. Incomplete sequencing was indicated by rarefaction of sorted-subset datasets, despite the large sequencing depth.

Donors were healthy HIV-negative adults with no recently reported acute infections or vaccinations. Every donor was a Caucasian adult residing in Nashville, Tennessee, USA. CD8 memory samples combined magnetically selected CD45RO+ cells with CCR7-negative CD45RA+ effector memory (TemRA) cells. Blood was obtained by leukapheresis, after which PBMCs were separated by Ficoll-Histopaque density gradient centrifugation and cryopreserved in liquid nitrogen vapor phase. Analytical flow cytometry was used to check the purity and quantity of each magnetically sorted T cell population. Genomic DNA was isolated from every sorted fraction and measured by UV absorbance on a Nanodrop 2000c. TCR CDR3 regions were amplified from genomic DNA by multiplex PCR using the deep immunoSEQ assay. For each cell subset, the extracted genomic DNA was distributed evenly across all wells of several immunoSEQ 96-well plates, and each plate served as one replicate. For sorted subsets, each replicate PCR was loaded with 200 to 250 ng genomic DNA, equivalent to about 30,000 T cell genomes. Purified libraries were measured with a Qubit 3.0 fluorometer, size-checked on a Bioanalyzer 2100, and measured again with the KAPA Library Quantification kit. A separate single-read 150-cycle Illumina NextSeq 550 flow cell was used to sequence each immunoSEQ 96-well plate. In the authors' own workflow: Because only junctional sequences without quality scores were contained in the immunoSEQ output, filtering matching that applied to full-length reads could not be performed. Sequences were annotated with PyIR, a Python wrapper for IgBLAST v1.9, and V/J genes and CDR3 were assigned using IMGT germline references. Any read was removed if the V/J assignment was weak (E-value above 1e-6), the CDR3 was missing, or the read contained stop codons, out-of-frame junctions, or ambiguous translated residues. V3J clonotypes were defined by identical inferred V gene, J gene, and CDR3 amino acid sequence. To compute the percentage overlap between repertoires, the number of shared unique clonotypes was divided by the size of the smaller repertoire. Repertoire richness was assessed with RTK rarefaction, the Chao1 estimator, and Recon v2.1 estimates of unobserved clonotypes. Generation probabilities for all TCRbeta clonotypes obtained by the gDNA method from a few donors were computed using OLGA. TCRdb retrieved this table from immuneACCESS and kept in-frame rearrangements only. Not all clones are present; in checked studies, unresolved V genes account for under half, and no reason is known for the remainder. V, J and clone size are taken as reported in that table, and D and trimming were inferred from the DNA itself. For this sample the table gives about 120,000 clones, of which about two thirds were detected only once. Approximately 25% of the sample is taken by the ten largest.

Sequencing was done on a sample of memory CD8+ T cells sorted from blood. Per the publication, the cell subset or site label means: CD45RO+ cells pooled with CCR7-negative TemRA cells. This clonotype was obtained from a woman in her 30s in good health. This receptor chain uses TRBV25-1 and TRBJ2-7; TRBD2 fits 10 bases in the junction. The nucleotide sequence is TGTGCCAGCAGTGACTTACACCCTAGCGGGAGCTCCTACGAGCAGTACTTC. This codes for CASSDLHPSGSSYEQYF.